The source of this TCR beta chain is a study of beta chain features in type 1 diabetes. As for the study in general: The patients were much like the healthy donors in age, gender and cell yields.

Of note for this clone: Its cognate antigen is unknown.

The study, taken as a whole, reports: A pattern of fewer insertions and more deletions at VDJ junctions was seen in type 1 diabetes patients. Among all four CD4+ subsets, Type 1 diabetes patients had TCRB CDR3s that were moderately but significantly shorter.

Investigators reverse transcribed all isolated RNA, so they sequenced expressed TCRB transcripts. The table came from immunoSEQ multiplex PCR; TCRdb's copy has only in-frame clones and leaves some out. The table shows 130,000 to 150,000 clones, with 9.2% occurring only once. CDR1 is SGHRS, CDR2 YFSETQ, per germline. The CDR3 is made up of 15 amino acids. The junction had 2 bases not matched to a gene; V was cut back by 0 bases and J by 3 bases. Researchers reported sorting CD4+ naive, central memory, regulatory and stem cell-like memory cells via CD45RO/CCR7/CD25/CD127/CD95/CD27. The V and J genes are TRBV5-1 and TRBJ1-4; 7 nucleotides line up with TRBD1. The sequencing input was central memory CD4+ T cells from blood. This TCR was sampled from a man younger than 35 in good health. The CDR3 sequence: CASSLGGTANEKLFF. The DNA for the CDR3 is TGCGCCAGCAGCTTGGGCGGGACAGCTAATGAAAAACTGTTTTTT.